What follows are 27 T cell receptor beta chains derived from one specimen sequenced in a study of blood T cells in healthy people across ages. Next came a second PCR, run for 7 to 11 cycles, which used a sample-barcoded 5' primer along with a J-beta primer mix. One entry per CDR3 protein, called by TCRdb with MiXCR from the 5' RACE reads. The profile shows around 850,000 distinct CDR3 sequences, 35% to 40% of them singletons. Sequenced material: blood. The receptors derive from a man younger than 35 in good health.

V is TRBV7-2 and J is TRBJ1-4, with TRBD1 matching 7 bases. With 7 bases clipped from V and 8 bases from J, the junction kept 10 bases outside the gene matches. Germline CDR1 and CDR2: SGHTA and FQGNSA. The CDR3 contains 14 residues. The CDR3 here is CASTPVAGGEKLFF. The DNA of the CDR3 is TGTGCCAGCACCCCGGTGGCAGGGGGGGAAAAACTGTTTTTT.

The rearrangement uses TRBV4-3 and TRBJ2-7; D gene uncertain. The CDR3 contains 13 residues. Germline loops: CDR1 LGHNA, CDR2 YSLEER. V was trimmed by 0 bases and J by 4 bases, leaving 7 bases between them. In DNA, the CDR3 is TGCGCCAGCAGCCAAGAACCCGGATACGAGCAGTACTTC. It codes for CASSQEPGYEQYF.

There are a few counts of this clonotype. The chain recombines TRBV7-2 with TRBJ2-5, with D perhaps matching TRBD1 (5 bases). The CDR3 has 14 amino acids. Germline V CDR1 and CDR2: SGHTA, FQGNSA. V was cut by 1 base and J by 5 bases, with 11 bases left in between. CDR3 sequence (DNA): TGTGCCAGCAGCTTAGTGCAGGGCATCGAGACCCAGTACTTC. Protein product: CASSLVQGIETQYF.

The gene calls are TRBV12-3 or TRBV12-4 and TRBJ1-1; possibly TRBD1 for D (5 bases). CDR3 length: 15 residues. The V and J ends lost 6 bases and 4 bases respectively, with 18 bases between them. CDR3 sequence reads: CASRSAEGPSTEAFF. The DNA for the CDR3 is TGTGCCAGCAGGTCGGCCGAGGGACCCAGCACTGAAGCTTTCTTT.

Turning to this clonotype: A much larger clone lies a single base off, so this may be a read error. V is TRBV2 and J is TRBJ1-5, with D perhaps TRBD1 (5 bases). CDR3 length: 13 residues. Germline V gene lookup returns CDR1 SNHLY and CDR2 FYNNEI. For the CDR3, the DNA is TGTACCAGCAGGGCCGGAAGCAATCAGCCCCAGCATTTT. It specifies CTSRAGSNQPQHF.

The sample holds a few counts of this clonotype. This chain links TRBV4-3 with TRBJ2-1, with 11 bases fitting TRBD2. Germline V gene sequence: CDR1 LGHNA, CDR2 YSLEER. This CDR3 has 16 amino acids. Unmatched junction bases numbered 0, after V lost 0 bases and J lost 2 bases. CDR3 sequence reads: CASSQELAGAYNEQFF. In DNA form, the CDR3 reads TGCGCCAGCAGCCAAGAACTAGCGGGGGCCTACAATGAGCAGTTCTTC.

The chain joins TRBV4-2 to TRBJ2-2, with TRBD2 matching 8 bases. The CDR3 runs to 14 residues. V gave up 0 bases and J gave up 13 bases; unmatched junction bases: 7. Germline V gene lookup returns CDR1 LGHNA and CDR2 YNFKEQ. DNA for the CDR3: TGTGCCAGCAGCCAAGAGACCGGGGGGGCATCGCTGTTTTTT. Translating it yields CASSQETGGASLFF.

This clonotype showed up many times. This rearrangement joins TRBV4-2 to TRBJ2-7; the D gene is possibly TRBD1 (6 bases). This CDR3 contains 15 residues. In germline, CDR1 is LGHNA, CDR2 YNFKEQ. The V end lost 1 base, the J end lost 5 bases, and 15 bases lay between the germline ends. As DNA, the CDR3 is TGTGCCAGCAGCCAAGTTTACAGGGCGAACGACGAGCAGTACTTC. Protein: CASSQVYRANDEQYF.

The rearrangement uses TRBV7-2 and TRBJ1-1, with D possibly matching TRBD1 (6 bases). Germline V lookup: CDR1 SGHTA, CDR2 FQGNSA. The CDR3 contains 15 residues. Trimming stripped 5 bases from V and 1 base from J, with 14 bases between. Written as DNA, the CDR3 is TGTGCCAGCAGCATAGACGGGACACCGAACACTGAAGCTTTCTTT. The encoded protein is CASSIDGTPNTEAFF.

As to this clonotype: A much larger clone sits a single nucleotide away, making a read error possible. The chain couples TRBV12-3 or TRBV12-4 to TRBJ2-3; 8 nucleotides match TRBD1. The CDR3 is 15 residues long. Here the CDR3 DNA reads TGTACCAGCAGCCTAGACAGGGGAGGCACAGATACGCAGTATTTT. Protein: CTSSLDRGGTDTQYF.

This clonotype was seen repeatedly, ten times or more. The gene calls are TRBV7-2 and TRBJ2-5, with D perhaps matching TRBD1 (6 bases). The V end lost 1 base, the J end lost 1 base, and 7 bases lay between the germline ends. The germline V gene has CDR1 SGHTA and CDR2 FQGNSA. This CDR3 has 14 residues. The DNA for the CDR3 is TGTGCCAGCAGCTTAGGACAGGCCCAAGAGACCCAGTACTTC. It codes for CASSLGQAQETQYF.

This rearrangement joins TRBV19 to TRBJ2-7, with a possible D match to TRBD1 (6 bases). Germline assignment: CDR1 LNHDA and CDR2 SQIVND (reference sequence). CDR3 length equals 13 residues. The V and J ends lost 6 bases and 10 bases respectively, with 19 bases between them. CDR3 region: CASSQTRTQGQYF. As DNA, the CDR3 is TGTGCCAGTAGCCAGACACGCACACAGGGACAGTACTTC.

This chain uses TRBV5-1 with TRBJ1-6; D is unresolved. Germline V gene lookup returns CDR1 SGHRS and CDR2 YFSETQ. The V end lost 4 bases, the J end lost 7 bases, and 12 bases lay between the germline ends. The CDR3 sequence is 14 residues long. This chain's CDR3 is CASSPGEFNSPLHF. CDR3 in DNA: TGCGCCAGCAGCCCTGGGGAGTTCAATTCACCCCTCCACTTT.

V and J are TRBV20-1 and TRBJ1-1, with a tentative D call TRBD1 (5 bases). The V and J ends lost 0 bases and 11 bases respectively, with 28 bases between them. Germline-derived CDR1 and CDR2 are DFQATT and SNEGSKA (reference sequence). This CDR3 has 17 amino acids. The CDR3, as DNA: TGCAGTGCTAGAGATCCCTGGGGAGAGCAGGGCTCGAGGAATGCTTTCTTT. Its protein product is CSARDPWGEQGSRNAFF.

In its sample, this clonotype was seen a few times. The V call is TRBV4-3, the J call TRBJ1-2, with D possibly TRBD1 on 5 matching bases. Germline V gives CDR1 LGHNA, CDR2 YSLEER. V was clipped by 0 bases and J by 10 bases, with 15 bases between them. The CDR3 length is 14 residues. In DNA, the CDR3 is TGCGCCAGCAGCCAAGATGAGGTGGGGGATCCCTACACCTTC. This gives the protein CASSQDEVGDPYTF.

With respect to this clonotype: This may stem from a read error, because a much larger clone lies one nucleotide away. The chain combines TRBV16 with TRBJ2-7; D might be TRBD1 (5 bases). The germline V gene has CDR1 KGHSY and CDR2 FQNENV. The CDR3 length is 13 residues. The CDR3 DNA reads as TGTGCCGGCAGCCAATCAAGGGGCTACGAGCAGTACTTC. This translates into CAGSQSRGYEQYF.

This clonotype was recorded at least ten times. The chain combines TRBV7-6 with TRBJ2-5, with D possibly called TRBD1 or TRBD2 (5 bases each). Germline V gene data show CDR1 as SGHVS and CDR2 as FNYEAQ. Deletions cut 5 bases from V and 4 bases from J, with 11 bases between. The CDR3 is 13 amino acids. CDR3 region: CASSPGRGETQYF. In DNA form, the CDR3 reads TGTGCCAGCAGCCCAGGGAGAGGAGAGACCCAGTACTTC.

In its sample, this clonotype was seen a few times. The CDR3 spells CASSYSKRQGSYEQYF. CDR3 nucleotide sequence: TGTGCCAGCAGTTACTCGAAGAGACAGGGCTCCTACGAGCAGTACTTC. The V and J genes are TRBV6-2 or TRBV6-3 and TRBJ2-7; 7 nucleotides line up with TRBD1. V shed 0 bases, J shed 0 bases, and the junction held 5 bases outside the gene matches. CDR3 length: 16 amino acids. CDR1 is MNHEY, CDR2 SVGEGT, per germline.

Concerning this clonotype: Germline is not matched at one junction end, which may reflect a read error. J is TRBJ2-2 and V is TRBV3-1; 7 bases align to TRBD1. CDR3 size: 13 residues. Germline CDR1 and CDR2: LGHDT and YNNKEL (reference sequence). In DNA, the CDR3 is TGTGCCAGCAGCCAGGGGACAGCCGGAGAGCTGTTTTTT. Translation: CASSQGTAGELFF. Using reference TRBV3-1 and TRBJ2-2 for the parts outside the CDR3, the full variable domain is DTAVSQTPKYLVTQMGNDKSIKCEQNLGHDTMYWYKQDSKKFLKIMFSYNNKELIINETVPNRFSPKSPDKAHLNLHINSLELGDSAVYFCASSQGTAGELFFGEGSRLTVL.

This clonotype has only a few counts. This chain uses TRBV20-1 with TRBJ2-1, with 13 bases lining up with TRBD2. This CDR3 has 16 residues. From germline, CDR1 is DFQATT and CDR2 SNEGSKA (reference sequence). V shed 6 bases, J shed 4 bases, and the junction held 9 bases outside the gene matches. CDR3 amino acids: CSANPLAGGPYNEQFF. CDR3 in DNA: TGCAGTGCCAACCCACTAGCGGGGGGGCCGTACAATGAGCAGTTCTTC.

In regard to this clonotype: This may be a read error, as it is one base from a much larger clone. J is TRBJ2-1 and V is TRBV12-3 or TRBV12-4; D may be TRBD1 (5 bases). The J call may be wrong; the DNA end is better matched by TRBJ2-7. This CDR3 spans 14 amino acids. In DNA form, the CDR3 reads TGTGCCAGCAGTCTTCCGCAGGGAAACAATGAGCAGTACTTC. The encoded protein is CASSLPQGNNEQYF.

This clonotype turned up a few times. This rearrangement joins TRBV5-6 to TRBJ2-1; D could derive from TRBD1 or TRBD2 (5 bases each). Looked up from germline, CDR1 is SGHDT and CDR2 is YYEEEE. The V gene lost 3 bases and the J gene lost 4 bases, with 17 bases spanning the gap. The CDR3 runs to 16 residues. CDR3 sequence: CASSSYTGTEYNEQFF. The CDR3 region has the DNA TGTGCCAGCAGCTCCTATACCGGGACGGAATACAATGAGCAGTTCTTC.

The CDR3 DNA is TGCGCCAGCAGCCAAGAAGTGGGTGTGAGTACTGAAGCTTTCTTT. It is translated as CASSQEVGVSTEAFF. The V gene is TRBV4-1, the J gene TRBJ1-1; no reliable D call. The CDR3 length is 15 residues. Trimming cost V 0 bases and J 5 bases, with 13 bases left between them. Germline CDR1 and CDR2: MGHRA and YSYEKL.

This clonotype came up once. V is TRBV7-2 and J is TRBJ1-2; D gene uncertain. V was trimmed by 2 bases and J by 8 bases, leaving 15 bases between them. The CDR3 has 14 amino acids. The germline gives CDR1 SGHTA, CDR2 FQGNSA. CDR3 DNA sequence: TGTGCCAGCAGCTTACCCCACAGCCTCGGGGGCTACACCTTC. As protein: CASSLPHSLGGYTF.

V is TRBV20-1 and J is TRBJ1-1, with D unresolved. CDR1 is DFQATT and CDR2 is SNEGSKA in the germline V gene (reference sequence). This CDR3 region has 18 residues. Trimming cost V 0 bases and J 1 base, with 21 bases left between them. The CDR3 loop reads CSAREDGEHPSRNTEAFF. CDR3 DNA: TGCAGTGCTAGAGAGGATGGGGAACACCCTTCTCGGAACACTGAAGCTTTCTTT.

For this clonotype: Compared with germline, one end of the junction differs, possibly owing to a read error. The chain joins TRBV4-1 to TRBJ1-3; no firm D call. Germline-derived CDR1 and CDR2 are MGHRA and YSYEKL. This CDR3 spans 18 amino acids. In DNA, the CDR3 is TGCACCAGCAGTACGGAGAGCCGGGCCCTGCTATCTGGAAACACCATATATTTT. The encoded protein is CTSSTESRALLSGNTIYF.

The chain combines TRBV20-1 with TRBJ1-1; no clear D gene. CDR3 length: 12 residues. Trimming left V 7 bases short and J 3 bases short, with 12 bases between. The germline CDR1 and CDR2 sequences are DFQATT and SNEGSKA (reference sequence). The CDR3 loop reads CSVRARDTEAFF. The CDR3 DNA sequence: TGCAGTGTACGGGCGAGGGACACTGAAGCTTTCTTT.